The 32 T cell receptor beta chains presented below share a single source sample, sequenced in a study of cytomegalovirus exposure and HLA in healthy donors. The PCR ran on 60 Vbeta and 13 Jbeta primers. Some clones are missing from TCRdb's copy, which holds only in-frame ones; the method was immunoSEQ multiplex PCR. The sample has some 98,000 clones, around 77% seen once. Sample: PBMCs. The origin of the receptors is a female donor in good health and CMV-seronegative.

The rearrangement joins TRBV30 to TRBJ1-2; D may be TRBD1 (6 bases). V was shortened by 3 bases and J by 6 bases, with 17 bases between the two germline ends. The CDR3 covers 14 residues. CDR1 and CDR2 from the germline V gene are GTSNPN and SVGIG (reference sequence). The CDR3 protein is CAWSRQGLRDGYTF. CDR3 DNA sequence: TGTGCCTGGAGCCGCCAGGGGCTAAGGGATGGCTACACCTTC.

This chain joins TRBV28 and TRBJ2-7; TRBD2 might be the D (6 bases). There are 15 residues in the CDR3. The germline V gene has CDR1 MDHEN and CDR2 SYDVKM. Trimming took off 6 bases at V and 2 bases at J, with 17 bases between the two ends. The CDR3 here is CASRRGGGTPYEQYF. The CDR3, as DNA: TGTGCCAGCAGGCGTGGTGGGGGGACCCCCTACGAGCAGTACTTC.

The chain combines TRBV7-3 with TRBJ2-2; 7 bases are shared with TRBD2. The CDR3 contains 13 residues. V lost 8 bases and J lost 0; bases outside the gene matches: 0. CDR1 SGHTA and CDR2 FQGTGA come from the germline V gene. Here the CDR3 DNA reads TGTGCCAGCGGGACTACGAACACCGGGGAGCTGTTTTTT. This codes for CASGTTNTGELFF.

This rearrangement joins TRBV6-1 to TRBJ1-1; a possible D gene is TRBD1 (5 bases). The CDR3 runs to 14 residues. Germline V gives CDR1 MNHNS, CDR2 SASEGT. The V and J ends lost 4 bases and 2 bases respectively, with 11 bases between them. Here the CDR3 DNA reads TGTGCCAGCAGTGGTTGGACACGAAACACTGAAGCTTTCTTT. Translating gives CASSGWTRNTEAFF.

This chain links TRBV11-1 with TRBJ2-3; 8 bases are shared with TRBD2. Losses at the gene ends were 5 bases for V and 3 bases for J; bases not matched to a gene: 16. Germline CDR1 and CDR2: SGHAT and FQDESV (reference sequence). The CDR3 covers 18 residues. CDR3 in DNA: TGTGCCAGCAGCAATCTAGCGGGCTCCCTTTCTACTACAGATACGCAGTATTTT. Protein product: CASSNLAGSLSTTDTQYF. The whole variable domain, filled in from reference TRBV11-1 and TRBJ2-3, reads EAEVAQSPRYKITEKSQAVAFWCDPISGHATLYWYRQILGQGPELLVQFQDESVVDDSQLPKDRFSAERLKGVDSTLKIQPAELGDSAMYLCASSNLAGSLSTTDTQYFGPGTRLTVL.

The gene calls are TRBV7-8 and TRBJ1-5; 7 nucleotides match TRBD1. The CDR3 length is 14 residues. The ends lost 2 bases at V and 11 bases at J; junction bases unmatched: 9. In germline, CDR1 is SGHVS, CDR2 FQNEAQ. CDR3 residues: CASSLTLDRASQHF. As DNA, the CDR3 is TGTGCCAGCAGCTTAACCTTAGACAGGGCCTCCCAGCATTTT.

The CDR3 loop is CASSVGGGAKETQYF. The DNA of the CDR3 is TGTGCCAGCAGCGTAGGAGGGGGGGCGAAAGAGACCCAGTACTTC. The rearrangement joins TRBV9 to TRBJ2-5; D is possibly TRBD2 (7 bases). Per germline, CDR1 SGDLS and CDR2 YYNGEE. V was pared by 0 bases and J by 3 bases, with 12 bases between. The CDR3 runs to 15 residues.

The chain is built from TRBV6-5 and TRBJ1-2; a weak D match, TRBD1 (5 bases). Trimming shortened V by 6 bases and J by 9 bases, and 20 bases separated the two germline ends. The V gene's germline CDR1 is MNHEY and CDR2 SVGAGI. The length of the CDR3 is 14 residues. CDR3 region: CASSATEGTRSYTF. The CDR3 bases are TGTGCCAGCAGCGCGACAGAGGGGACTCGAAGCTACACCTTC.

The gene calls are TRBV19 and TRBJ1-3; tentatively, D is TRBD1 (5 bases). V lost 5 bases, J lost 3 bases, and 20 bases lay in between. Germline V gene data show CDR1 as LNHDA and CDR2 as SQIVND (reference sequence). This CDR3 comprises 17 residues. DNA of the CDR3: TGTGCCAGTAGTTCACCGGGACTCCCGGGCCTTGGAAACACCATATATTTT. Protein product: CASSSPGLPGLGNTIYF.

In its sample, this clone was seen once. The V and J genes are TRBV19 and TRBJ1-5, with D unresolved. The CDR3 has 16 amino acids. The V end lost 1 base, the J end lost 3 bases, and 13 bases lay between the germline ends. Germline values: CDR1 LNHDA, CDR2 SQIVND (reference sequence). Written as DNA, the CDR3 is TGTGCCAGTAGTATAGTACGGGAGGTACCCAATCAGCCCCAGCATTTT. It specifies CASSIVREVPNQPQHF.

This clone was seen once. J is TRBJ1-6 and V is TRBV7-3, with TRBD1 matching over 8 bases. Losses at the gene ends were 4 bases for V and 7 bases for J; bases not matched to a gene: 6. Germline assignment: CDR1 SGHTA and CDR2 FQGTGA. This CDR3 spans 15 amino acids. The CDR3 region is CASSSTGQGNSPLHF. The CDR3 DNA follows: TGTGCCAGCAGCTCTACCGGACAGGGAAATTCACCCCTCCACTTT.

V is TRBV19 and J is TRBJ2-1; TRBD2 matches 11 bases. Germline assignment: CDR1 LNHDA and CDR2 SQIVND (reference sequence). V shed 1 base, J shed 3 bases, and the junction held 5 bases outside the gene matches. The CDR3 extends over 17 amino acids. The CDR3 nucleotides are TGTGCCAGTAGTATAGGGCCTACTAGCGGGGGCTACAATGAGCAGTTCTTC. Its translation is CASSIGPTSGGYNEQFF.

The chain couples TRBV19 to TRBJ1-5; weak D call: TRBD1 (6 bases). Trimming took 6 bases from V and 3 from J, leaving 9 bases between them. The CDR3 loop spans 13 amino acids. CDR1 LNHDA and CDR2 SQIVND come from the germline V gene (reference sequence). The CDR3 bases are TGTGCCAGTAGGGACAGCCCCAATCAGCCCCAGCATTTT. This sequence encodes CASRDSPNQPQHF.

V gene TRBV7-9 combines with J gene TRBJ1-3; D is possibly TRBD1 (6 bases). V was trimmed by 5 bases and J by 0 bases, leaving 11 bases between them. Germline V gene sequence: CDR1 SEHNR, CDR2 FQNEAQ (reference sequence). The CDR3 covers 15 residues. The CDR3 DNA reads TGTGCCAGCAGCGACGCAGGGGTCTCTGGAAACACCATATATTTT. Translated: CASSDAGVSGNTIYF.

The V call is TRBV13, the J call TRBJ2-1; D is perhaps TRBD1 (6 bases). V was shortened by 5 bases and J by 5 bases, with 10 bases between the two germline ends. The CDR3 is made up of 13 amino acids. Germline values: CDR1 PRHDT, CDR2 FYEKMQ (reference sequence). This chain's CDR3 is CASSPRTDNEQFF. CDR3 DNA sequence: TGTGCCAGCAGCCCCCGGACAGACAATGAGCAGTTCTTC.

The rearrangement joins TRBV5-3 to TRBJ1-2, with D uncertain. TRBV5-3 is treated as an ORF (open reading frame) with a function not yet certain. This CDR3 spans 17 amino acids. The V end was cut by 1 base, the J end by 2 bases, with 18 bases between. The CDR3: CARSLSGGDPWNYGYTF. DNA of the CDR3: TGTGCCAGAAGCTTGAGTGGCGGGGATCCTTGGAACTATGGCTACACCTTC.

This chain joins TRBV14 and TRBJ2-7; no reliable D call. Germline-derived CDR1 and CDR2 are SGHDN and FVKESK. V was clipped by 0 bases and J by 6 bases, with 9 bases between them. CDR3 length: 13 amino acids. This CDR3 reads CASSQDSLFEQYF. Here the CDR3 DNA reads TGTGCCAGCAGCCAAGACTCCCTCTTCGAGCAGTACTTC.

J is TRBJ2-5 and V is TRBV10-3; 7 bases align to TRBD1. After removal of 4 bases from V and 2 bases from J, the junction contained 7 bases not matched to a gene. The CDR3 has 15 residues. Germline assignment: CDR1 ENHRY and CDR2 SYGVKD. The CDR3 bases are TGTGCCATCAGTGCGACAGGGCTACCTCAAGAGACCCAGTACTTC. Its translation: CAISATGLPQETQYF.

The rearrangement links TRBV4-2 to TRBJ2-7; a possible D gene is TRBD2 (6 bases). CDR1 and CDR2 from the germline V gene are LGHNA and YNFKEQ. V shed 3 bases and J shed 3 bases, with 18 bases lying between them. This CDR3 region has 16 residues. The CDR3 bases are TGTGCCAGCAGCCACGACGAGGGAGGAGGGGACTACGAGCAGTACTTC. Translated: CASSHDEGGGDYEQYF.

This clone has a handful of counts. The J gene is TRBJ1-2, the V gene TRBV4-1; 11 positions match TRBD1. V lost 1 base and J lost 2; bases outside the gene matches: 9. This CDR3 spans 18 amino acids. Germline V gene lookup returns CDR1 MGHRA and CDR2 YSYEKL. In DNA, the CDR3 is TGCGCCAGCAGCCAAGTCATCGGTAGGGACAGGGGGAACTATGGCTACACCTTC. Protein product: CASSQVIGRDRGNYGYTF.

This chain uses TRBV6-6 with TRBJ2-3; 14 nucleotides line up with TRBD2. Germline V gives CDR1 MNHNY, CDR2 SVGAGI (reference sequence). The CDR3 is made up of 16 amino acids. J was trimmed by 6 bases and V by 4 bases; bases with no gene match: 6. The CDR3 loop is CASSLTSGGEVDTQYF. The CDR3 nucleotides are TGTGCCAGCAGTTTGACTAGCGGGGGGGAGGTGGATACGCAGTATTTT.

Sample share makes this clone medium-sized. The chain employs TRBV30 and TRBJ1-1, with a tentative D call TRBD1 (5 bases). V was pared by 5 bases and J by 8 bases, with 9 bases between. CDR3 length: 10 residues. Germline assignment: CDR1 GTSNPN and CDR2 SVGIG (reference sequence). The DNA of the CDR3 is TGTGCCTGGGGGGAGGGGGAAGCTTTCTTT. It encodes CAWGEGEAFF. The full variable domain, in which reference TRBV30 and TRBJ1-1 provide the parts outside the CDR3, is SQTIHQWPATLVQPVGSPLSLECTVEGTSNPNLYWYRQAAGRGLQLLFYSVGIGQISSEVPQNLSASRPQDRQFILSSKKLLLSDSGFYLCAWGEGEAFFGQGTRLTVV.

The chain couples TRBV6-1 to TRBJ2-1; 7 bases align to TRBD1. V was clipped by 5 bases and J by 5 bases; unmatched bases: 6. CDR3 size: 14 residues. CDR1 is MNHNS and CDR2 is SASEGT in the germline V gene. Written as DNA, the CDR3 is TGTGCCAGCAGTCTCATGGGACAGAACAATGAGCAGTTCTTC. This encodes CASSLMGQNNEQFF.

CDR3: CASSEIPGGYTF. The DNA for the CDR3 is TGTGCCAGCAGTGAAATTCCCGGGGGCTACACCTTC. V is TRBV2 and J is TRBJ1-2; no definite D call. CDR1 is SNHLY and CDR2 is FYNNEI in the germline V gene. The CDR3 has 12 amino acids. Trimming shortened V by 2 bases and J by 8 bases, and 9 bases separated the two germline ends.

The chain has TRBV5-1 and TRBJ2-2; the match to TRBD1 covers 10 bases. J gave up 4 bases and V 5 bases, and 5 bases lay outside the gene matches. The CDR3 consists of 15 residues. From germline, CDR1 is SGHRS and CDR2 YFSETQ. Here the CDR3 reads CASRGQGPGTGELFF. The CDR3 nucleotides are TGCGCCAGCAGGGGACAGGGGCCTGGCACCGGGGAGCTGTTTTTT.

This rearrangement joins TRBV6-1 to TRBJ1-1, with TRBD1 matching 7 bases. V lost 5 bases to trimming and J lost 4 bases; unmatched junction nucleotides: 10. Germline assignment: CDR1 MNHNS and CDR2 SASEGT. This CDR3 comprises 15 residues. CDR3 amino acids: CASSQKGARVTEAFF. The CDR3, as DNA: TGTGCCAGCAGTCAGAAGGGGGCGAGGGTCACTGAAGCTTTCTTT.

The genes are TRBV9 and TRBJ1-1, with a weak D call TRBD1 (5 bases). Trimming shortened V by 5 bases and J by 3 bases, and 11 bases separated the two germline ends. The CDR3 runs 13 residues. CDR1 and CDR2 (germline): SGDLS, YYNGEE. This CDR3 is CASSAGSDTEAFF. For the CDR3, the DNA is TGTGCCAGCAGTGCAGGGTCGGACACTGAAGCTTTCTTT.

V gene TRBV9 combines with J gene TRBJ2-7; a possible D gene is TRBD1 (6 bases). CDR1 SGDLS and CDR2 YYNGEE come from the germline V gene. Trimming removed 0 bases at V and 3 bases at J, with 10 bases between. The CDR3 spans 14 residues. CDR3 sequence (DNA): TGTGCCAGCAGCGTAGGCAGGGGTAACTACGAGCAGTACTTC. As protein: CASSVGRGNYEQYF.

The chain recombines TRBV4-1 with TRBJ2-7; D remains ambiguous. Deletions cut 0 bases from V and 1 base from J, with 4 bases between. The V gene's germline CDR1 is MGHRA and CDR2 YSYEKL. The CDR3 is 13 residues long. The CDR3: CASSQDRSYEQYF. Here the CDR3 DNA reads TGCGCCAGCAGCCAAGACCGGTCCTACGAGCAGTACTTC.

The CDR3 sequence: CASRLTPGLAYNEQFF. The CDR3 coding sequence is TGTGCCAGCAGGCTAACCCCGGGACTAGCGTACAATGAGCAGTTCTTC. The rearrangement joins TRBV7-3 to TRBJ2-1; 10 bases are shared with TRBD2. After removal of 6 bases from V and 4 bases from J, the junction contained 9 bases not matched to a gene. Germline-derived CDR1 and CDR2 are SGHTA and FQGTGA. This CDR3 has 16 amino acids.

The chain employs TRBV6-4 and TRBJ2-3; maybe TRBD2 (5 bases). Germline V lookup: CDR1 MRHNA, CDR2 SNTAGT. The CDR3 totals 15 residues. V shed 6 bases and J shed 4 bases, with 17 bases lying between them. CDR3 nucleotides: TGTGCCAGCAGCCGGAACGGGATCGCCCCAGATACGCAGTATTTT. This gives the protein CASSRNGIAPDTQYF.

This clone was seen ten or more times. CDR3: CAYSGTGRNQPQHF. The DNA of the CDR3 is TGTGCCTACTCCGGGACAGGGCGCAATCAGCCCCAGCATTTT. V is TRBV30 and J is TRBJ1-5, with TRBD1 matching over 9 bases. Germline V gene sequence: CDR1 GTSNPN, CDR2 SVGIG (reference sequence). The CDR3 covers 14 residues. Trimming cost V 7 bases and J 2 bases; bases outside gene matches: 6.